Reported below is one TCR beta chain. Its antigen is as yet unknown. The method was immunoSEQ multiplex PCR; TCRdb's version includes in-frame clones alone and lacks a portion of them. Of roughly 300,000 clones listed, around 90% are singletons. This sample's treatment: approximately 18 received Ad26.COV2.S at low or high dose, single or two shots; 5 received placebo; per-sample allocation not given. Sampling was performed 63 days after the first vaccine or placebo injection. A Boston adult aged 18-55 years was the donor. This entry belongs to a study of Ad26.COV2.S vaccination and SARS-CoV-2 variants. Study context: Ad26.COV2.S was injected intramuscularly once or twice, 56 days apart.

Broader study findings: There was a possibility that the TCR breadth and depth analyses underestimated total T cell responses. Ad26.COV2.S recipients had broader spike-specific TCRs (P = 0.0014).

The sequencing used peripheral blood, collected in a trial of Ad26.COV2.S vaccine versus placebo. The TCR sequence derives from a person aged 18-60 years who received the Ad26.COV2.S COVID-19 vaccine or a placebo.

CDR3 sequence: CAWREGGWETQYF. In nucleotides, the CDR3 is TGTGCCTGGAGGGAGGGAGGTTGGGAGACCCAGTACTTC. V and J are TRBV30 and TRBJ2-5, with D possibly TRBD2 on 6 matching bases. V was shortened by 3 bases and J by 5 bases, with 13 bases between the two germline ends. This CDR3 has 13 amino acids. CDR1 GTSNPN and CDR2 SVGIG come from the germline V gene (reference sequence).